The rows below give T cell receptor beta chains drawn from one sample of a study of regulatory T cells in long-lasting Graves disease. Each CDR3 protein gets one entry after TCRdb re-called the multiplex PCR reads with MiXCR. This sample has approximately 400,000 distinct CDR3 sequences, with 23% found just once. Sequencing used peripheral blood mononuclear cells (PBMCs), obtained when the disease was refractory, from a patient treated with antithyroid drugs. The origin of the receptors is a middle-aged woman with Graves disease. Both conserved end residues are part of each CDR3. The order of the fields is clone size, J gene, D gene, V gene, CDR3 DNA, CDR3 protein. A D gene is named only where the DNA matches it firmly. Where a row states a size, it is once, few, many or the class of an expanded clone; other rows omit it.

size: many; J: TRBJ1-5; D: TRBD1; V: TRBV28; DNA: TGTGCCAGCAGTTTATTCGGTTTTACAGGGGTTAGCAATCAGCCCCAGCATTTT; CDR3: CASSLFGFTGVSNQPQHF
size: few; J: TRBJ2-7; D: NA; V: TRBV10-2; DNA: TGCGCCAGCAGCACTGACTACTACGAGCAGTACTTC; CDR3: CASSTDYYEQYF
size: few; J: TRBJ2-5; D: TRBD2; V: TRBV6-2/TRBV6-3; DNA: TGTGCCAGCAGTGAATTCAGGCGGGAGCTTCAAAAGACCCAGTACTTC; CDR3: CASSEFRRELQKTQYF
size: many; J: TRBJ1-4; D: NA; V: TRBV12-3/TRBV12-4; DNA: TGTGCCAGCAGCAGTCGCCACACGACGGGTGTAAAAGAAAAACTGTTTTTT; CDR3: CASSSRHTTGVKEKLFF
size: NA; J: TRBJ2-4; D: NA; V: TRBV11-2; DNA: TGTGCCAGCAGCTTTGGTGCTCGGGGAACCAAAAACATTCAGTACTTC; CDR3: CASSFGARGTKNIQYF
size: many; J: TRBJ2-2; D: TRBD2; V: TRBV11-2; DNA: TGTGCCAGCAACCAGATAGCGGGAGGGCACACCGGGGAGCTGTTTTTT; CDR3: CASNQIAGGHTGELFF
size: NA; J: TRBJ2-7; D: NA; V: TRBV7-9; DNA: TGTGCCAGCAGCCGAGAGACAGGGACTCTCTACGAGCAGTACTTC; CDR3: CASSRETGTLYEQYF
size: NA; J: TRBJ2-3; D: TRBD1; V: TRBV6-1; DNA: TGTGCCAGCAGTGAACCGGAGACAGGGCCCGCAGATACGCAGTATTTT; CDR3: CASSEPETGPADTQYF
size: NA; J: TRBJ1-2; D: TRBD1; V: TRBV28; DNA: TGTGCCAGCAGTTATACAGGGGGCGGAAGCTATGGCTACACCTTC; CDR3: CASSYTGGGSYGYTF
size: NA; J: TRBJ1-5; D: NA; V: TRBV6-5; DNA: TGTGCCAGCAGTTACCGGGCAGATCAAAATCAGCCCCAGCATTTT; CDR3: CASSYRADQNQPQHF
size: NA; J: TRBJ1-1; D: NA; V: TRBV2; DNA: TGTGCCAGCAAGAGGGAATCTGAAGCTTTCTTT; CDR3: CASKRESEAFF
size: NA; J: TRBJ1-5; D: NA; V: TRBV10-3; DNA: TGTGCCATCATGCAGGGCAGCAATCAGCCCCAGCATTTT; CDR3: CAIMQGSNQPQHF
size: NA; J: TRBJ1-4; D: NA; V: TRBV7-9; DNA: TGTGCCAGCAGCCTGGTGGGGCCGGGAGAAAAACTGTTTTTT; CDR3: CASSLVGPGEKLFF
size: NA; J: TRBJ1-1; D: NA; V: TRBV7-9; DNA: TGTGCCAGCAGCCTAGGACAGAATGAAGCTTTCTTT; CDR3: CASSLGQNEAFF
size: many; J: TRBJ1-4; D: NA; V: TRBV12-3/TRBV12-4; DNA: TGTGCCAGCAGTTCCAGGGGTGAAAAACTGTTTTTT; CDR3: CASSSRGEKLFF
size: NA; J: TRBJ2-6; D: NA; V: TRBV7-3; DNA: TGTGCCAGCAGCGACTATATAGGGGCCAACGTCCTGACTTTC; CDR3: CASSDYIGANVLTF
size: few; J: TRBJ1-1; D: NA; V: TRBV6-5; DNA: TGTGCCAGCAGTTACTCGACAGACAACACTGAAGCTTTCTTT; CDR3: CASSYSTDNTEAFF
size: few; J: TRBJ2-7; D: NA; V: TRBV3-1; DNA: TGTGCCAGCAGCCAAGTCGTTCTTTACGAGCAGTACTTC; CDR3: CASSQVVLYEQYF
size: NA; J: TRBJ1-5; D: NA; V: TRBV6-2/TRBV6-3; DNA: TGTGCCAGCAATGGGTATAGCAATCAGCCCCAGCATTTT; CDR3: CASNGYSNQPQHF
size: few; J: TRBJ2-7; D: NA; V: TRBV29-1; DNA: TGCAGCGTTGAGGGCCTTTCCCACGAGCAGTACTTC; CDR3: CSVEGLSHEQYF
size: NA; J: TRBJ2-7; D: NA; V: TRBV6-1; DNA: TGTGCCAGCAGTGAAGTGGTTTACATGAGTGGGGACGAGCAGTACTTC; CDR3: CASSEVVYMSGDEQYF
size: many; J: TRBJ2-7; D: NA; V: TRBV5-5; DNA: TGTGCCAGCAGTCCGGACGTGACCTACGAGCAGTACTTC; CDR3: CASSPDVTYEQYF
size: few; J: TRBJ1-1; D: TRBD1; V: TRBV5-6; DNA: TGTGCCAGCAGCCCTGTTAAAGACAGGGCCCACACTGAAGCTTTCTTT; CDR3: CASSPVKDRAHTEAFF
size: NA; J: TRBJ1-5; D: NA; V: TRBV10-1; DNA: TGCGCCAGCGGGGACCAGCCCCAGCATTTT; CDR3: CASGDQPQHF
size: few; J: TRBJ2-5; D: NA; V: TRBV5-6; DNA: TGTGCCAGCAGCTTGGGGGGTCTAGGTTCAGAGACCCAGTACTTC; CDR3: CASSLGGLGSETQYF
size: many; J: TRBJ2-7; D: NA; V: TRBV15; DNA: TGTGCCACCAGCAGGGTCTACCCCCCCTACGAGCAGTACTTC; CDR3: CATSRVYPPYEQYF
size: NA; J: TRBJ2-3; D: NA; V: TRBV28; DNA: TGTGCCAGCAGTCCCGAACCCCCTTCTATCACAGATACGCAGTATTTT; CDR3: CASSPEPPSITDTQYF
size: many; J: TRBJ2-7; D: NA; V: TRBV7-9; DNA: TGTGCCAGCAGCTTCGACGGGAACTTC; CDR3: CASSFDGNF
size: NA; J: TRBJ2-7; D: NA; V: TRBV20-1; DNA: TGCAGTGCTAAACCGAGGATAGTGCTCTACTACGAGCAGTACTTC; CDR3: CSAKPRIVLYYEQYF
size: NA; J: TRBJ1-3; D: NA; V: TRBV12-3/TRBV12-4; DNA: TGTGCCAGCAGTTCACCGAACTCTGGAAACACCATATATTTT; CDR3: CASSSPNSGNTIYF
size: few; J: TRBJ1-3; D: NA; V: TRBV19; DNA: TGTGCCAGTAGTATAGATTTGGACTCTGGAAACACCATATATTTT; CDR3: CASSIDLDSGNTIYF
size: many; J: TRBJ1-1; D: NA; V: TRBV29-1; DNA: TGCAGCGTGCGGGGGATGAACACTGAAGCTTTCTTT; CDR3: CSVRGMNTEAFF
size: NA; J: TRBJ2-1; D: NA; V: TRBV5-1; DNA: TGCGCCAGCAGCTTCGGGGGAGGAGTGAATGAGCAGTTCTTC; CDR3: CASSFGGGVNEQFF
size: many; J: TRBJ2-5; D: NA; V: TRBV2; DNA: TGTGCCAGCAGTGAAGGACTCCCCTCATTAGAGACCCAGTACTTC; CDR3: CASSEGLPSLETQYF
size: few; J: TRBJ2-3; D: TRBD2; V: TRBV11-2; DNA: TGTGCCAGCAGCTTAGTTCCGGGACTAGCGGGCGATACGCAGTATTTT; CDR3: CASSLVPGLAGDTQYF
size: NA; J: TRBJ1-1; D: NA; V: TRBV3-1; DNA: TGTGCCAGCAGCGATTTCACTGAAGCTTTCTTT; CDR3: CASSDFTEAFF
size: many; J: TRBJ2-7; D: TRBD1; V: TRBV28; DNA: TGTGCCAGCAGTTTAATGGGACAGCATAGCGAGAACGAGCAGTACTTC; CDR3: CASSLMGQHSENEQYF
size: NA; J: TRBJ1-4; D: NA; V: TRBV29-1; DNA: TGCAGCGTTGAAGATCTCGAGGGGTTAAGTGAAAAACTGTTTTTT; CDR3: CSVEDLEGLSEKLFF
size: NA; J: TRBJ2-1; D: NA; V: TRBV12-3/TRBV12-4; DNA: TGTGCCAGCAGTCCAGGCTTTGTGGGGGCAAATGAGCAGTTCTTC; CDR3: CASSPGFVGANEQFF
size: many; J: TRBJ2-1; D: TRBD2; V: TRBV13; DNA: TGTGCCAGCAGCTTAAAGGTAGCGGGAGGAGGAAATGAGCAGTTCTTC; CDR3: CASSLKVAGGGNEQFF